This TCR beta chain was captured in a study of molecular identifiers for immune sequencing clone quantification. Study-wide context: Five aliquots were made in replicates from the RNA of approximately 20,000 or 98,000 naive CD8 cells, and four were sequenced.

This clonotype turned up a few times. Antigen unknown. Each CDR3 protein is one row after TCRdb ran MiXCR on the PCR reads. The sample consists of around 470,000 distinct CDR3 sequences, approximately 25% of them appearing once. Study-wide findings and caveats: Clones that had above 20 RNA copies took up over 99% of effector molecules but under 1% in naive cells. Spiked Jurkat TCR RNA equivalent to one cell was reportedly detectable in about a million naive cells.

The germline V gene has CDR1 LNHDA and CDR2 SQIVND (reference sequence). Trimming removed 2 bases at V and 6 bases at J, with 14 bases between. This CDR3 is 15 amino acids long. Naive CD8 libraries used roughly 18,000 to 1,000,000 sorted cells and 10%, 30% or 50% RNA. V gene TRBV19 combines with J gene TRBJ2-1; no definite D call. This clonotype was obtained from a human donor in good health. Some libraries in this study had Jurkat cell RNA spiked in. The specimen sequenced was naive CD8+ T cells from blood, with Jurkat cell RNA spiked in. Described subset: FACS-sorted CD8+CD4-CCR7+CD45RA+ naive T cells. CDR3 bases: TGTGCCAGTAGTATAATACAGTCCCATGGCAATGAGCAGTTCTTC. It translates to CASSIIQSHGNEQFF.